This T cell receptor (beta chain) was recovered during a study of cytomegalovirus exposure and HLA in healthy donors. Study observations and caveats: The study labeled under 200 TCR beta chains cytomegalovirus-associated. A few chains tied to CMV proved CMV antigen-specific in vitro.

CDR3 length: 14 amino acids. The ends lost 3 bases at V and 2 bases at J; junction bases unmatched: 4. Germline CDR1 reads LNHNV; CDR2 reads YYDKDF (reference sequence). Vbeta (60) and Jbeta (13) primers were used in the PCR. TCRdb's table, derived via immunoSEQ multiplex PCR, lists solely in-frame clones and lacks some. The data contain about 85,000 clones, around four fifths of them singletons. This clone was counted between two and nine times. Antigen unknown. The chain joins TRBV15 to TRBJ2-7; 7 bases agree with TRBD1. The TCR sequence derives from a boy younger than 18 in good health and CMV-seronegative. The sequencing input was PBMCs. The CDR3 sequence: CATSSRDSTYEQYF. In DNA, the CDR3 is TGTGCCACCAGCAGCCGGGACAGCACCTACGAGCAGTACTTC.